This TCR beta chain comes out of a study of T cells in Graves' hyperthyroidism and ophthalmopathy. V lost 0 bases to trimming and J lost 10 bases, with 10 bases between them. The CDR3 runs to 12 residues. Germline V lookup: CDR1 PRHDT, CDR2 FYEKMQ (reference sequence). Findings and limits, study-wide: Stable hyperthyroidism and ophthalmopathy were separated using 13 V-J signatures. The model identified upcoming ophthalmopathy a median approximately seven months ahead of onset.

This clonotype has at least ten counts. Antigen unknown. Amplification yielded TCR beta CDR3 regions, with RNA transcripts as the source. First-round RT-PCR with HTBI primers amplified the TCR CDR3 region. TCRdb reprocessed the multiplex PCR reads with MiXCR, giving one entry per CDR3 protein. The data show fewer than 650,000 distinct CDR3 sequences, approximately 49% seen once. This chain connects TRBV13 to TRBJ2-7; D possibly matches TRBD1 or TRBD2 (5 bases each). The sequenced sample consisted of peripheral blood or thyroid tissue (not recorded which). The clonotype was recovered from an adult woman with Graves' disease, either hyperthyroidism or ophthalmopathy (not recorded which). The CDR3 bases are TGTGCCAGCAGCTTAGGGGGGGTTCTACAGTACTTC. Encoded protein: CASSLGGVLQYF.